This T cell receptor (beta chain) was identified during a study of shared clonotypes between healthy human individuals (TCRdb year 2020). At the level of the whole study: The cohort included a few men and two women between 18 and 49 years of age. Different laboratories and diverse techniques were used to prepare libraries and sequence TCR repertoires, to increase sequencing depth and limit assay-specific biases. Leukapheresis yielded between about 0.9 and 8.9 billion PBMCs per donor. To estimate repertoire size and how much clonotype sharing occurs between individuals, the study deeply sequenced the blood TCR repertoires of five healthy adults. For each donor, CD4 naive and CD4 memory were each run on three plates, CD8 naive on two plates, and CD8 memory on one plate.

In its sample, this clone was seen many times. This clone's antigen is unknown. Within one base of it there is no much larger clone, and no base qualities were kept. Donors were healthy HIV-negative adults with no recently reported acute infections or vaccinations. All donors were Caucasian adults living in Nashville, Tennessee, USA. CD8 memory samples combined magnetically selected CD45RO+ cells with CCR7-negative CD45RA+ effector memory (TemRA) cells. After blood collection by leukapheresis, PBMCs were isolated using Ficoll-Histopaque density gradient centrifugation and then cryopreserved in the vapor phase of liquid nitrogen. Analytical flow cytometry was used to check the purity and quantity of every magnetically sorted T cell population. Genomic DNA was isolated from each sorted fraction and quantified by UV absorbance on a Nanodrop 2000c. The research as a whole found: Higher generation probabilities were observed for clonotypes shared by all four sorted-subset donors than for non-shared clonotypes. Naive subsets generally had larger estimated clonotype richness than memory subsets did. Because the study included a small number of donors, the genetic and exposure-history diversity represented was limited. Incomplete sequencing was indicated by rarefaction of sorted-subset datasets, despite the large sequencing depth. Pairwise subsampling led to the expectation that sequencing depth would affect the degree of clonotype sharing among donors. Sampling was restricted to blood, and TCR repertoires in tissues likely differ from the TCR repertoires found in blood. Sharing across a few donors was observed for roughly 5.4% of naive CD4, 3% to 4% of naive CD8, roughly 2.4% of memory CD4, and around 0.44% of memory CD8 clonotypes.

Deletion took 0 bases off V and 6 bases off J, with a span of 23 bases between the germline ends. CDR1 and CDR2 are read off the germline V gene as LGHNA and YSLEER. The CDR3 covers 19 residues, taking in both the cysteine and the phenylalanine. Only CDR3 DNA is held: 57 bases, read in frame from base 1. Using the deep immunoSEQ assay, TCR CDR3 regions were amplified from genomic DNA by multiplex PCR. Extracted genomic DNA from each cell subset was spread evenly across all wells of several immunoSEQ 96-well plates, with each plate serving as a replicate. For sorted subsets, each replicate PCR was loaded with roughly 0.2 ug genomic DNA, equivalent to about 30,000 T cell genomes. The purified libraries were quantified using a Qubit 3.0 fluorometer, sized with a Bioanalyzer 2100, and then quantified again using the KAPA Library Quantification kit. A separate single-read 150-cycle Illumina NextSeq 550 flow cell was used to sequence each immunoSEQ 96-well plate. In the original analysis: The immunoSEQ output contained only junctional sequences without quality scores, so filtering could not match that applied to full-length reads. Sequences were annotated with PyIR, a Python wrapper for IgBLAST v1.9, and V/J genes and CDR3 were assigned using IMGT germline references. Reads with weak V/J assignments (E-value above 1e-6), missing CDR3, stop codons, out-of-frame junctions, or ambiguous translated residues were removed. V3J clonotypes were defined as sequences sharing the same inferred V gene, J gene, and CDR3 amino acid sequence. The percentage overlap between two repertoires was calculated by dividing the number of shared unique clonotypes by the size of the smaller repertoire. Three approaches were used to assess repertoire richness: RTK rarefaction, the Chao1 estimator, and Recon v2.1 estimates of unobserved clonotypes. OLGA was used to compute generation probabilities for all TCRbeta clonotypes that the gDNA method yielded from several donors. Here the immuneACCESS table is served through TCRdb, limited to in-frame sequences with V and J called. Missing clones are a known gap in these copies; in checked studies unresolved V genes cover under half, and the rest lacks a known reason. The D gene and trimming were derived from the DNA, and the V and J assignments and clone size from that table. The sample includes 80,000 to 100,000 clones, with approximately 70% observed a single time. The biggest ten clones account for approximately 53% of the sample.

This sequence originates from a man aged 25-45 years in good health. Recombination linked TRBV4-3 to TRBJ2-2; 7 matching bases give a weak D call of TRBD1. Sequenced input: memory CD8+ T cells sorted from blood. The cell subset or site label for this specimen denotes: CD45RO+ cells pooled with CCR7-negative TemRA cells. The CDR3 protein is CASSQDRVRGTDAAGELFF. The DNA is TGCGCCAGCAGCCAAGATAGAGTCCGGGGGACAGACGCGGCCGGGGAGCTGTTTTTT.